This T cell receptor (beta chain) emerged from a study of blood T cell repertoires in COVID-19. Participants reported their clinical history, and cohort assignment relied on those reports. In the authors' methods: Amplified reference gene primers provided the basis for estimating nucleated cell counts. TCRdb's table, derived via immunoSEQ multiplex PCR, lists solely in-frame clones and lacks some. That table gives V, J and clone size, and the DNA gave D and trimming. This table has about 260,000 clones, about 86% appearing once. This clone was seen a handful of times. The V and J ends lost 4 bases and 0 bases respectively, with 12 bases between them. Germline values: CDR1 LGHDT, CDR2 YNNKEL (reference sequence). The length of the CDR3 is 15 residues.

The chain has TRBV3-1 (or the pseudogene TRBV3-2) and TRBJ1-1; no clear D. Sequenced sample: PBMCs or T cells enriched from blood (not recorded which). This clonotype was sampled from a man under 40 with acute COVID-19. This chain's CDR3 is CASSPRGGLNTEAFF. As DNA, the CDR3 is TGTGCCAGCAGCCCTCGGGGAGGGTTGAACACTGAAGCTTTCTTT.